These 14 T cell receptor beta chains were sequenced from one sample in a study of control samples from healthy donors and cancer patients. The protocol was immunoSEQ multiplex PCR, while the TCRdb copy is restricted to in-frame clones and leaves out a portion. Of around 150,000 clones in the sample, roughly 89% were seen once. The sequenced sample was blood. The receptors shown here come from a man aged 30 to 45 in good health.

This clone occurred once. The V and J genes are TRBV20-1 and TRBJ2-1; D not resolved. V dropped 3 bases and J dropped 9 bases, with 9 bases sitting between them. Germline assignment: CDR1 DFQATT and CDR2 SNEGSKA (reference sequence). This CDR3 is 11 amino acids long. The CDR3 loop is CSASIGVEQFF. The CDR3 DNA sequence: TGCAGTGCTAGCATCGGTGTTGAGCAGTTCTTC.

The table lists this clone with a count of one. The chain combines TRBV21-1 with TRBJ2-7; TRBD1 reflects the table's D call only, with no check against the DNA. TRBV21-1 is shown as a pseudogene. This CDR3 comprises 13 residues. This chain's CDR3 is CASRTGGIYEQYF. In nucleotides, the CDR3 is TGTGCCAGCAGAACAGGGGGGATCTACGAGCAGTACTTC.

The chain uses TRBV6-2 or TRBV6-3 and TRBJ2-7; D unresolved. The CDR3 extends over 11 amino acids. Germline V lookup: CDR1 MNHEY, CDR2 SVGEGT. V was clipped by 5 bases and J by 3 bases, with 5 bases between them. CDR3 protein: CASSDIYEQYF. In nucleotides, the CDR3 is TGTGCCAGCAGTGACATCTACGAGCAGTACTTC.

V is TRBV12-3 or TRBV12-4 and J is TRBJ2-1; D ambiguous. This CDR3 contains 13 residues. The V gene lost 2 bases and the J gene lost 5 bases, with 7 bases spanning the gap. CDR3 coding DNA: TGTGCCAGCAGTTTAACCACAAACAATGAGCAGTTCTTC. Its translation: CASSLTTNNEQFF.

This chain links TRBV9 with TRBJ2-7, with D possibly being TRBD2 (6 bases). Germline V gene data show CDR1 as SGDLS and CDR2 as YYNGEE. Trimming removed 4 bases from V and 3 bases from J, with 17 bases in between. CDR3 length: 15 amino acids. DNA of the CDR3: TGTGCCAGCAGCCCCACCGGGACTCTTCTCTACGAGCAGTACTTC. Protein sequence: CASSPTGTLLYEQYF.

CDR3 region: CASSLKEGEAFF. CDR3 DNA: TGTGCCAGCTCACTCAAGGAGGGGGAAGCTTTCTTT. The chain links TRBV18 to TRBJ1-1; a possible D gene is TRBD1 (5 bases). V was cut by 4 bases and J by 8 bases, with 11 bases left in between. Germline CDR1 is KGHSH and CDR2 is LQKENI. The CDR3 covers 12 residues.

This chain links TRBV28 with TRBJ1-4; no definite D call. V lost 3 bases and J 7 bases, leaving 15 bases between the germline ends. CDR1 is MDHEN and CDR2 is SYDVKM in the germline V gene. CDR3 size: 15 residues. The CDR3 sequence is CASSFRLQISEKLFF. CDR3 DNA: TGTGCCAGCAGTTTCCGGCTTCAAATTAGTGAAAAACTGTTTTTT.

The chain links TRBV28 to TRBJ2-7; D unclear. The CDR3 has 14 amino acids. Deletions cut 1 base from V and 3 bases from J, with 10 bases between. Germline V gives CDR1 MDHEN, CDR2 SYDVKM. In DNA, the CDR3 is TGTGCCAGCAGTTTATTAATTAGGGACTACGAGCAGTACTTC. This translates into CASSLLIRDYEQYF.

This rearrangement joins TRBV27 to TRBJ2-2; D might be TRBD2 (6 bases). The CDR3 sequence is 15 residues long. CDR1 is MNHEY and CDR2 is SMNVEV in the germline V gene (reference sequence). The V end was cut by 5 bases, the J end by 8 bases, with 18 bases between. The CDR3 coding sequence is TGTGCCAGCAGTAAGCGGGTGCCCACATTAGGGGAGCTGTTTTTT. Translating it yields CASSKRVPTLGELFF.

This chain uses TRBV5-8 with TRBJ1-5, with D uncertain. The CDR3 extends over 12 amino acids. Germline assignment: CDR1 SGHTS and CDR2 YDEGEE. Trimming removed 4 bases from V and 6 bases from J, with 8 bases in between. CDR3 region: CASSRPSQPQHF. DNA for the CDR3: TGTGCCAGCAGCCGCCCTTCTCAGCCCCAGCATTTT.

V usage is TRBV7-8 and J usage is TRBJ2-2, with unresolved D. V lost 2 bases, J lost 1 base, and 5 bases lay in between. Germline assignment: CDR1 SGHVS and CDR2 FQNEAQ. The CDR3 runs 14 residues. The CDR3: CASSLNMNTGELFF. The CDR3 coding sequence is TGTGCCAGCAGCTTAAACATGAACACCGGGGAGCTGTTTTTT.

There are a few counts of this clone. The chain recombines TRBV5-1 with TRBJ1-2; D gene ambiguous. The CDR3 has 14 residues. From germline, CDR1 is SGHRS and CDR2 YFSETQ. Deletions cut 0 bases from V and 2 bases from J, with 8 bases between. CDR3 in amino acids: CASSLAAGNYGYTF. DNA for the CDR3: TGCGCCAGCAGCTTGGCCGCAGGAAACTATGGCTACACCTTC. The variable domain in full, with the rest retrieved from reference TRBV5-1 and TRBJ1-2, is KAGVTQTPRYLIKTRGQQVTLSCSPISGHRSVSWYQQTPGQGLQFLFEYFSETQRNKGNFPGRFSGRQFSNSRSEMNVSTLELGDSALYLCASSLAAGNYGYTFGSGTRLTVV.

Only a few counts were recorded for this clone. The V call is TRBV4-2, the J call TRBJ2-7; 7 bases are shared with TRBD2. The CDR3 is 14 residues long. From germline, CDR1 is LGHNA and CDR2 YNFKEQ. V was clipped by 1 base and J by 4 bases; unmatched bases: 4. DNA of the CDR3: TGTGCCAGCAGCCAAGGGGCGGGAGTATACGAGCAGTACTTC. Translation: CASSQGAGVYEQYF.

The chain recombines TRBV18 with TRBJ1-6, with D unclear. The CDR3 runs 13 residues. The ends were cut back, 3 bases at V and 11 bases at J, with 11 bases in the middle. CDR1 KGHSH and CDR2 LQKENI come from the germline V gene. This CDR3 is CASSPKSEPPLHF. The DNA for the CDR3 is TGTGCCAGCTCACCTAAGTCGGAACCACCCCTCCACTTT.